What follows describes a single T cell receptor beta chain. The assay was carried out at the deep level. Generated by immunoSEQ multiplex PCR, the TCRdb table keeps only in-frame clones and is missing some. The table has about 1.9 million clones, 80% to 95% seen once. The data were taken from a study of shared clonotypes between healthy human individuals. The naive CD8 fraction comprised CD45RO-negative cells positively selected for CCR7 and excluded terminally differentiated effector memory CD45RA+ cells. This TCR was sampled from a young man in good health. Some clones in this sample may be carry-over from other donors' samples. The sequenced sample was naive CD8+ T cells from PBMCs.

The DNA of the CDR3 is TGTGCCAGTAGTACCCTCCGGGACATCCCTTACGAGCAGTACTTC. The encoded protein is CASSTLRDIPYEQYF. V and J are TRBV19 and TRBJ2-7; D might be TRBD1 (6 bases). Germline CDR1 is LNHDA and CDR2 is SQIVND (reference sequence). The length of the CDR3 is 15 residues. The V end was cut by 4 bases, the J end by 4 bases, with 17 bases between.